The clone carrying this TCR beta chain was recorded a few times. Its antigen is not known. CDR1 and CDR2 from the germline V gene are LGHNT and FRNRAP. The length of the CDR3 is 8 residues. This record belongs to a study of T cells in Graves' hyperthyroidism and ophthalmopathy. What was amplified from RNA transcripts were TCR beta CDR3 regions. First-round RT-PCR targeting the TCR CDR3 was performed with the HTBI primer set. Via MiXCR, TCRdb re-called the multiplex PCR reads, giving one row per CDR3 protein. The sample lists 450,000 to 650,000 distinct CDR3 sequences, approximately 17% occurring once. Broader study findings: A 13 V-J signature model discriminated ophthalmopathy versus stable hyperthyroidism. The majority of expanded thyroid clonotypes above 0.001 also appeared in blood.

Sample: blood. This clonotype was sampled from a woman aged 18-29 years with Graves' ophthalmopathy. The chain couples TRBV12-5 to TRBJ2-5; D is unclear. Here the CDR3 DNA reads TGTCCCGAGGAGACCCAGTACTTC. Its translation: CPEETQYF.